Listed here are 5 T cell receptor beta chains from one sample, sequenced in a study of blood T cell repertoires in COVID-19. Produced via immunoSEQ multiplex PCR; TCRdb's table is partial and in-frame only. Seen here are some 55,000 clones, roughly 90% observed once, and the top ten hold over 3%. Material: peripheral blood. The receptor source for this set is a human donor in a cohort sampled during active COVID-19.

V usage is TRBV7-8 and J usage is TRBJ1-5; maybe TRBD1 (5 bases). Germline V gives CDR1 SGHVS, CDR2 FQNEAQ. Trimming pared 2 bases from V and 5 bases from J, leaving 19 bases between. This CDR3 is built from 17 residues. Here the CDR3 reads CASSLKGKGSFDQPQHF. CDR3 coding DNA: TGTGCCAGCAGCTTAAAGGGGAAGGGTTCTTTCGATCAGCCCCAGCATTTT.

This chain connects TRBV12-3 or TRBV12-4 to TRBJ1-1; maybe TRBD1 (6 bases). This CDR3 comprises 13 residues. V was pared by 5 bases and J by 4 bases, with 11 bases between. CDR3 in amino acids: CASSLSGATEAFF. For the CDR3, the DNA is TGTGCCAGCAGTCTATCAGGGGCCACTGAAGCTTTCTTT.

The rearrangement joins TRBV10-3 to TRBJ2-7; the match to TRBD2 covers 8 bases. V lost 10 bases to trimming and J lost 4 bases; unmatched junction nucleotides: 3. The CDR3 runs to 11 residues. From germline, CDR1 is ENHRY and CDR2 SYGVKD. The CDR3 here is CATSGGYEQYF. The CDR3 DNA follows: TGTGCCACCTCGGGGGGGTACGAGCAGTACTTC.

This clone was seen a single time. The chain carries TRBV6-4 and TRBJ1-1; possible D gene TRBD1, 6 bases. V gave up 6 bases and J gave up 10 bases, with 12 bases separating them. CDR1 and CDR2 from the germline V gene are MRHNA and SNTAGT. CDR3 length: 11 residues. In nucleotides, the CDR3 is TGTGCCAGCAGGAATGGACAGACAGCTTTCTTT. Its protein product is CASRNGQTAFF.

The chain joins TRBV28 to TRBJ2-7, with 8 bases matching TRBD1. Trimming at V came to 5 bases and at J to 4 bases, leaving 7 bases not matched to a gene. The CDR3 runs 14 residues. Germline V gene sequence: CDR1 MDHEN, CDR2 SYDVKM. The CDR3 DNA follows: TGTGCCAGCAGTCAGGGGGCTCGGAGATACGAGCAGTACTTC. Its translation is CASSQGARRYEQYF.